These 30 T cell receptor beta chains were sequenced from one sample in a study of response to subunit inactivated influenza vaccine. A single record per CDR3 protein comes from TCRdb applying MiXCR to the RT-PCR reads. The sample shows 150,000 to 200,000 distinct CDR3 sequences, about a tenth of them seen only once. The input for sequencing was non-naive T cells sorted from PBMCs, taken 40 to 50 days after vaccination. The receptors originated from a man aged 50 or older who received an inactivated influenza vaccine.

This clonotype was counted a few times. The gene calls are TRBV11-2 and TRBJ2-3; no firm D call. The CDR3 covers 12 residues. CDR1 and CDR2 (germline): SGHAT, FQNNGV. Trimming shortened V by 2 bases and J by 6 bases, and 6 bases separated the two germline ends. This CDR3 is CASSLTLDTQYF. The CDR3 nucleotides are TGTGCCAGCAGCTTAACGTTGGATACGCAGTATTTT.

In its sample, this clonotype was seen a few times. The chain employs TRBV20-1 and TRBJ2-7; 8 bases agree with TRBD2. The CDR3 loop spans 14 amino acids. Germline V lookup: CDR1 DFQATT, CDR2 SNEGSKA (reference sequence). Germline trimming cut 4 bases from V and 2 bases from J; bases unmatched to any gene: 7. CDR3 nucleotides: TGCAGTGCTAAAAGACGGGAGGGAGCCTACGAGCAGTACTTC. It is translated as CSAKRREGAYEQYF.

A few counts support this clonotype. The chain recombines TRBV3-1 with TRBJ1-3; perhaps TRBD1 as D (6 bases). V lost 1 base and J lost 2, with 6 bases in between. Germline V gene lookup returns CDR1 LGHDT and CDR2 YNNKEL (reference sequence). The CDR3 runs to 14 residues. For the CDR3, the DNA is TGTGCCAGCAGCCAAGGGACAGCTGGAAACACCATATATTTT. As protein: CASSQGTAGNTIYF.

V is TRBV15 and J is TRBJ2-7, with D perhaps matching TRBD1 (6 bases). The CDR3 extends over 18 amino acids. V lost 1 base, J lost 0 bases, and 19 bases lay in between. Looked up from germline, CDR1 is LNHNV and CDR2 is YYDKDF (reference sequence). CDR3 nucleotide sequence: TGTGCCACCAGCAGAGTCCCGAGGACAGACCGTATCTCCTACGAGCAGTACTTC. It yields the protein CATSRVPRTDRISYEQYF. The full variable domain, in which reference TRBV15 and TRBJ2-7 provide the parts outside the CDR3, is DAMVIQNPRYQVTQFGKPVTLSCSQTLNHNVMYWYQQKSSQAPKLLFHYYDKDFNNEADTPDNFQSRRPNTSFCFLDIRSPGLGDTAMYLCATSRVPRTDRISYEQYFGPGTRLTVT.

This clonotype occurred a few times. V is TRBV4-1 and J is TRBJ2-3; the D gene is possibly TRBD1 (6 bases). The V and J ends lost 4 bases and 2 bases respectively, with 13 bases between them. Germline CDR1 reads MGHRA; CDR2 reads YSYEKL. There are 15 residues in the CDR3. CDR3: CASSLSRGATDTQYF. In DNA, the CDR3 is TGCGCCAGCAGCCTTAGCAGGGGAGCCACAGATACGCAGTATTTT.

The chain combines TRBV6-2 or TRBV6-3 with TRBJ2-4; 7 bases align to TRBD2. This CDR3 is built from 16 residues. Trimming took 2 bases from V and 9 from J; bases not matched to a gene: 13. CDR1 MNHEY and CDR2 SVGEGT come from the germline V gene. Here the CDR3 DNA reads TGTGCCAGCAGTTACCCATCGCGGGAGCTTAACGGCATTCAGTACTTC. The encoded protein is CASSYPSRELNGIQYF.

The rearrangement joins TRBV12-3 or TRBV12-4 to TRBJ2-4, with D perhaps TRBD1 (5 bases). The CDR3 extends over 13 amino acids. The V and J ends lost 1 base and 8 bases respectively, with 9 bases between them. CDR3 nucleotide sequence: TGTGCCAGCAGTTTAGGCAGGGTGTACATTCAGTACTTC. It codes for CASSLGRVYIQYF.

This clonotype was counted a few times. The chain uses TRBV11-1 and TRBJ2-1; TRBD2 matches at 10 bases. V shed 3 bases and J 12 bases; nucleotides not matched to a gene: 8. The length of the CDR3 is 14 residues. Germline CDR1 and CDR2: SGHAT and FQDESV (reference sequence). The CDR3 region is CASSFEAGGPRQFF. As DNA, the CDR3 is TGTGCCAGCAGCTTTGAAGCGGGAGGGCCCCGGCAGTTCTTC. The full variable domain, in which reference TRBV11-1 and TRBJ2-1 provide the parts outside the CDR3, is EAEVAQSPRYKITEKSQAVAFWCDPISGHATLYWYRQILGQGPELLVQFQDESVVDDSQLPKDRFSAERLKGVDSTLKIQPAELGDSAMYLCASSFEAGGPRQFFGPGTRLTVL.

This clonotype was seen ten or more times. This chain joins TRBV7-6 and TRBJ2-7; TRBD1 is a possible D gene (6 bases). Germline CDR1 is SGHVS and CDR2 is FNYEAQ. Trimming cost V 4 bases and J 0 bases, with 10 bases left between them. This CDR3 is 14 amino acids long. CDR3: CASSSTGASYEQYF. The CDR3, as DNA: TGTGCCAGCAGCTCGACAGGAGCCTCCTACGAGCAGTACTTC.

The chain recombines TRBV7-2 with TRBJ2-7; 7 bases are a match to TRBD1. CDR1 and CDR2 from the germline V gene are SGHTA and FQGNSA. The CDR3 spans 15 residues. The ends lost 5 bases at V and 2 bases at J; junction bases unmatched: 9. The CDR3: CASSNNLGGAYEQYF. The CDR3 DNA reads TGTGCCAGCAGCAATAACTTAGGGGGCGCCTACGAGCAGTACTTC.

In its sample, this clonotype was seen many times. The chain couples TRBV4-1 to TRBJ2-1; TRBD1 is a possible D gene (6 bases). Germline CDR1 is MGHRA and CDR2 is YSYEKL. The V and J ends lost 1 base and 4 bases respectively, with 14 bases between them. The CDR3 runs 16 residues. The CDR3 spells CASSQGRGEYYNEQFF. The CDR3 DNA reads TGCGCCAGCAGCCAAGGCAGGGGCGAATATTACAATGAGCAGTTCTTC.

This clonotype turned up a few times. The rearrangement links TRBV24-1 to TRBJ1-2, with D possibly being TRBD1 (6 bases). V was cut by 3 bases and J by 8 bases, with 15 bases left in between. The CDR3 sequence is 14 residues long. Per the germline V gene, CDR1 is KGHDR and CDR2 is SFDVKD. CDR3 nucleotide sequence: TGTGCCACCAGTGATCGATCAGGGGTCGAAGGCTACACCTTC. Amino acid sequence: CATSDRSGVEGYTF.

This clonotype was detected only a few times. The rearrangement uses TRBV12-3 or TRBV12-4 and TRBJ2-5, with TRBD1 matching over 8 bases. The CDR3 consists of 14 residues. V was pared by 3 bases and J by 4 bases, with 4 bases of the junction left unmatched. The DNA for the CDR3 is TGTGCCAGCAGTTTCAGGGGGCCTATAGAGACCCAGTACTTC. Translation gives CASSFRGPIETQYF.

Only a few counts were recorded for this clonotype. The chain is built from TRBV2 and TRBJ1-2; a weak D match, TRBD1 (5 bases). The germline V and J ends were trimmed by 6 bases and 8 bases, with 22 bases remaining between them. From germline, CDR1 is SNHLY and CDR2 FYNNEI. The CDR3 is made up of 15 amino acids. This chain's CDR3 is CASRDLVGRAPGYTF. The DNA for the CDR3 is TGTGCCAGCAGGGACCTAGTGGGCAGGGCGCCCGGCTACACCTTC.

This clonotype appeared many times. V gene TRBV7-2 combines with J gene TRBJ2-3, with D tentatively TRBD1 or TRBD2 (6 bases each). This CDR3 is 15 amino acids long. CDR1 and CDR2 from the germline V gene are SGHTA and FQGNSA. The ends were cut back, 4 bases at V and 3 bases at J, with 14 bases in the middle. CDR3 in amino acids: CASSSLSGATDTQYF. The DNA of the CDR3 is TGTGCCAGCAGCTCACTATCGGGGGCGACAGATACGCAGTATTTT.

CDR3 sequence (DNA): TGCGCCAGCCGAATAGACCCCAATGAAAAACTGTTTTTT. Its translation: CASRIDPNEKLFF. The chain combines TRBV5-1 with TRBJ1-4; D gene unclear. The CDR3 spans 13 residues. Trimming stripped 7 bases from V and 5 bases from J, with 12 bases between. Per the germline V gene, CDR1 is SGHRS and CDR2 is YFSETQ.

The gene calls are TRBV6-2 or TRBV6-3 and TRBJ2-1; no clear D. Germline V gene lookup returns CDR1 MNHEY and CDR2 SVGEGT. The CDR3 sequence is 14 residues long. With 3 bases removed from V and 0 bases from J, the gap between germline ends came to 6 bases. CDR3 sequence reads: CASSYDHSYNEQFF. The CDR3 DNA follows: TGTGCCAGCAGTTATGATCACTCCTACAATGAGCAGTTCTTC.

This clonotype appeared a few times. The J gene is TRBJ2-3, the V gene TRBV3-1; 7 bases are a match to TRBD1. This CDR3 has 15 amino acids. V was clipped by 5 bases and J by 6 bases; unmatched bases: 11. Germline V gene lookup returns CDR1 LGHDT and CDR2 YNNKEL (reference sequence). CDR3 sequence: CASSNGQAYSDTQYF. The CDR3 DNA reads TGTGCCAGCAGCAACGGACAGGCATACTCGGATACGCAGTATTTT.

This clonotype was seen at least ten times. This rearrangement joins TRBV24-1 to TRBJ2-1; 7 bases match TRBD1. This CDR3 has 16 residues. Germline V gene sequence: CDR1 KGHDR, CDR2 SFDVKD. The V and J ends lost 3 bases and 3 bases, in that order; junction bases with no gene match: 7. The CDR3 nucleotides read TGTGCCACCAGTGATGTCGGTGCAGGGGGCTACAATGAGCAGTTCTTC. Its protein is CATSDVGAGGYNEQFF.

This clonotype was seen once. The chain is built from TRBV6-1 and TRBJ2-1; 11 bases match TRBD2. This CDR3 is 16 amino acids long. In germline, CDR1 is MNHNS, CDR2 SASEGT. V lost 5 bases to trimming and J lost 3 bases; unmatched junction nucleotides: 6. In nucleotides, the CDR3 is TGTGCCAGCAGTAGTCTAGCGGGAGGTCGCTACAATGAGCAGTTCTTC. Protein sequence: CASSSLAGGRYNEQFF.

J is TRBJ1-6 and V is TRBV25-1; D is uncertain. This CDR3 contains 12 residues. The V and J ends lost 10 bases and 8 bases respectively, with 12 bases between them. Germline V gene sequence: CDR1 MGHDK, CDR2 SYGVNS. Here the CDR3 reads CATSRGHSPLHF. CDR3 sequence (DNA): TGTGCCACGTCTCGGGGTCATTCACCCCTCCACTTT.

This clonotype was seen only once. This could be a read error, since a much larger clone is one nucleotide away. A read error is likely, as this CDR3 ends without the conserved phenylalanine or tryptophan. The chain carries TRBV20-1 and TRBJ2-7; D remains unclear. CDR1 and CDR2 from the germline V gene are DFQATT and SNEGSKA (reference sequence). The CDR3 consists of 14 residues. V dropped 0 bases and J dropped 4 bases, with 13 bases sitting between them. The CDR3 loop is CSARDILKAYEQYL. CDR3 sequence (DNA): TGCAGTGCTAGAGATATACTCAAAGCTTACGAGCAGTACTTA.

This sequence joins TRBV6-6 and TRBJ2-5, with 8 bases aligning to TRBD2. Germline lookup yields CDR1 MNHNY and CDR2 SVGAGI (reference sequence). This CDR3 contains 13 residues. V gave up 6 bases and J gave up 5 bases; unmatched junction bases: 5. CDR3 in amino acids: CASRSGSFETQYF. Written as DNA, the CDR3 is TGTGCCAGCAGGAGCGGGAGCTTTGAGACCCAGTACTTC.

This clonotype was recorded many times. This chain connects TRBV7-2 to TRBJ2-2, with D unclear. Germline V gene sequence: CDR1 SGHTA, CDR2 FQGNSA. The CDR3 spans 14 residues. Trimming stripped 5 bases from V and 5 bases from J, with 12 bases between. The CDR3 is CASSRLLNTGELFF. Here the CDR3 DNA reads TGTGCCAGCAGCCGACTCCTTAATACCGGGGAGCTGTTTTTT.

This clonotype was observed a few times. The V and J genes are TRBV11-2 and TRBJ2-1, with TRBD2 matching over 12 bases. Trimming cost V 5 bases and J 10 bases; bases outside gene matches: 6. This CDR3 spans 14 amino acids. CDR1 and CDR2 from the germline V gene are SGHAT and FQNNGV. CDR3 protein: CASSPQTSGGEQFF. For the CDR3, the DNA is TGTGCCAGCAGCCCTCAGACTAGCGGGGGAGAGCAGTTCTTC.

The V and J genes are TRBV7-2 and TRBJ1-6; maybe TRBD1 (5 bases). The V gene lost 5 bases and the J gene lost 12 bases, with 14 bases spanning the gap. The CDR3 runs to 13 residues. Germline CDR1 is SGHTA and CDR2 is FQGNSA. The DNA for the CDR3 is TGTGCCAGCAGCCATGGGGACGGATTACCCCTCCACTTT. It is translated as CASSHGDGLPLHF.

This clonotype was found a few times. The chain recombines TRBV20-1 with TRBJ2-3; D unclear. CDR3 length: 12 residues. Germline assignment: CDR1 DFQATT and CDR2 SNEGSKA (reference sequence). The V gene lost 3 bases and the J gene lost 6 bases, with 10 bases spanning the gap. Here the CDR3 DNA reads TGCAGTGCTAGGCTTGCTGGGGATACGCAGTATTTT. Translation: CSARLAGDTQYF.

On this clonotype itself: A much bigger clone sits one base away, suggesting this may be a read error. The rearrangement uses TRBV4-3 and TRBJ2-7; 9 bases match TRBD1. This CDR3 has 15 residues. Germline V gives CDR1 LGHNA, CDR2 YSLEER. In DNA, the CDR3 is TGCGCCGGCAGCCAGGGTCACAGGGGGCCTTACGAGCAGTACTTC. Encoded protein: CAGSQGHRGPYEQYF.

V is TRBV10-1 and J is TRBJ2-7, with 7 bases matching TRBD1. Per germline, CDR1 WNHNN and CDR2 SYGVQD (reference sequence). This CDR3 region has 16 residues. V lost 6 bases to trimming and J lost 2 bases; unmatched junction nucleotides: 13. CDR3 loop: CASSSTDRVSAYEQYF. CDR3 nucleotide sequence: TGCGCCAGCAGCTCTACCGACAGGGTCAGCGCCTACGAGCAGTACTTC.

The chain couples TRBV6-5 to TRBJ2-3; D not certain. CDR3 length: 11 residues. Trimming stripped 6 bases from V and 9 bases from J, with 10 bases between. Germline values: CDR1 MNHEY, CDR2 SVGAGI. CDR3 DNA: TGTGCCAGCAGGCGAGAAATGACGCAGTATTTT. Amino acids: CASRREMTQYF.